The 6 T cell receptor beta chains below all came from one sample that was sequenced in a study of response to subunit inactivated influenza vaccine. Each CDR3 protein gets one entry after TCRdb re-called the RT-PCR reads with MiXCR. The sample contains approximately 480,000 distinct CDR3 sequences, approximately 10% of which appear only once. The sample consisted of PBMCs from blood, taken more than 35 days after vaccination. The receptors come from a middle-aged man who received an inactivated influenza vaccine.

A few counts support this clonotype. The chain links TRBV6-5 to TRBJ2-1; the D gene is possibly TRBD1 (5 bases). Germline-derived CDR1 and CDR2 are MNHEY and SVGAGI. V was shortened by 2 bases and J by 9 bases, with 14 bases between the two germline ends. This CDR3 contains 14 residues. The CDR3 coding sequence is TGTGCCAGCAGTTACGGCAGGGTTGATGGTGAGCAGTTCTTC. Amino acids: CASSYGRVDGEQFF.

Only a few counts were recorded for this clonotype. The chain employs TRBV20-1 and TRBJ2-7; tentatively, D is TRBD1 (6 bases). This CDR3 has 14 amino acids. V lost 3 bases and J lost 3, with 15 bases in between. The germline gives CDR1 DFQATT, CDR2 SNEGSKA (reference sequence). The DNA of the CDR3 is TGCAGTGCTAGCGTCCAGGGGTCAAACTACGAGCAGTACTTC. The encoded protein is CSASVQGSNYEQYF.

In its sample, this clonotype was seen a few times. The chain has TRBV7-7 and TRBJ1-2, with D possibly being TRBD1 (5 bases). Germline CDR1 SSHAT, CDR2 FNYEAQ (reference sequence). The CDR3 has 11 residues. The CDR3, as DNA: TGTGCTACCCAAGGGGTAAATGGCTACACCTTC. Translation gives CATQGVNGYTF.

This chain links TRBV20-1 with TRBJ2-1, with D perhaps matching TRBD2 (6 bases). V lost 0 bases to trimming and J lost 8 bases, with 17 bases between them. The CDR3 is made up of 15 amino acids. Looked up from germline, CDR1 is DFQATT and CDR2 is SNEGSKA (reference sequence). CDR3 protein: CSARDRVASGDEQFF. The CDR3 coding sequence is TGCAGTGCTAGAGATAGGGTAGCGTCGGGGGATGAGCAGTTCTTC.

The sample holds a few counts of this clonotype. The chain combines TRBV7-8 with TRBJ1-1; a weak D match, TRBD1 (5 bases). Germline V gene sequence: CDR1 SGHVS, CDR2 FQNEAQ. Trimming left V 5 bases short and J 3 bases short, with 13 bases between. The CDR3 totals 14 residues. This CDR3 reads CASSSRTTYTEAFF. In nucleotides, the CDR3 is TGTGCCAGCAGCAGCAGGACAACGTACACTGAAGCTTTCTTT.

The table lists this clonotype with many counts. Germline and junction disagree at one end, which may indicate a read error. The chain employs TRBV12-3 or TRBV12-4 and TRBJ2-5; TRBD1 agrees at 7 bases. The CDR3 sequence is 14 residues long. CDR3 sequence reads: CASSLTGVQVTQYF. As DNA, the CDR3 is TGTGCCAGCAGTTTAACAGGGGTGCAAGTGACCCAGTACTTC.